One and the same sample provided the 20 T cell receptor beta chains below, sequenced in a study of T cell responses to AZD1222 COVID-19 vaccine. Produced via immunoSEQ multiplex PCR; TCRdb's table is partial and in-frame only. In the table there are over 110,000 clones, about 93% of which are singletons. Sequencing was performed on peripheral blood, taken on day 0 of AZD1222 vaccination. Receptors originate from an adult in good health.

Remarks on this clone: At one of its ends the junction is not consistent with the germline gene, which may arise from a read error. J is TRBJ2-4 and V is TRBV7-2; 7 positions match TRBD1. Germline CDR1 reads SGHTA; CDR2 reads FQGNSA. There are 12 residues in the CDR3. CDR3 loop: CASSLTPGQASF. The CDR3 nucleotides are TGTGCCAGCAGCCTTACTCCCGGACAGGCATCGTTC.

The CDR3 DNA reads as TGTGCCAGCAGCTTAGACGGGGGCCTGGGTACTCAGCCCCAGCATTTT. It yields the protein CASSLDGGLGTQPQHF. The J gene is TRBJ1-5, the V gene TRBV7-2; D is perhaps TRBD1 (6 bases). V gave up 1 base and J gave up 6 bases, with 16 bases separating them. Germline values: CDR1 SGHTA, CDR2 FQGNSA. The CDR3 runs 16 residues. The variable domain in full, completed from reference TRBV7-2 and TRBJ1-5, reads GAGVSQSPSNKVTEKGKDVELRCDPISGHTALYWYRQSLGQGLEFLIYFQGNSAPDKSGLPSDRFSAERTGGSVSTLTIQRTQQEDSAVYLCASSLDGGLGTQPQHFGDGTRLSIL.

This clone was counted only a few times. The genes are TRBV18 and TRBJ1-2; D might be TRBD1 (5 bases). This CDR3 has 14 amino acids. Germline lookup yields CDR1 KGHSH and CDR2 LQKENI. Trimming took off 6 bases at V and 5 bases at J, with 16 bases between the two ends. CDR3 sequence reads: CASSSEAGFYGYTF. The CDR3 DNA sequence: TGTGCCAGCTCGTCTGAGGCAGGGTTTTATGGCTACACCTTC.

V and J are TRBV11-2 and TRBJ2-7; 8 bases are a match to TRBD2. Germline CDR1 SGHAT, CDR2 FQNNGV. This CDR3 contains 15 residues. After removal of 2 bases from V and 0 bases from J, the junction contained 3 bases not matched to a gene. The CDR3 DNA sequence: TGTGCCAGCAGCTTACGCGGGGGGTTCTCCTACGAGCAGTACTTC. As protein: CASSLRGGFSYEQYF. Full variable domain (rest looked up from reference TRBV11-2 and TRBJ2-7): EAGVAQSPRYKIIEKRQSVAFWCNPISGHATLYWYQQILGQGPKLLIQFQNNGVVDDSQLPKDRFSAERLKGVDSTLKIQPAKLEDSAVYLCASSLRGGFSYEQYFGPGTRLTVT.

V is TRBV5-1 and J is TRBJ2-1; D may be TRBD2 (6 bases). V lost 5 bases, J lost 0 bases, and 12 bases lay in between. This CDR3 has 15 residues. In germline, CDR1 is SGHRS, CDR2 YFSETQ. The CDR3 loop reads CASRLAGSSYNEQFF. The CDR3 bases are TGCGCCAGCAGACTCGCCGGGAGCTCCTACAATGAGCAGTTCTTC.

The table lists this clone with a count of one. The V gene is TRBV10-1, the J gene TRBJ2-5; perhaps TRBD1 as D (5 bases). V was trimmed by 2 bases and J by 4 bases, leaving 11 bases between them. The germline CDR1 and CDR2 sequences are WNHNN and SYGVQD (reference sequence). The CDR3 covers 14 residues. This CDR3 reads CASSEIPRGETQYF. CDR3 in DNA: TGCGCCAGCAGTGAGATTCCTAGGGGAGAGACCCAGTACTTC.

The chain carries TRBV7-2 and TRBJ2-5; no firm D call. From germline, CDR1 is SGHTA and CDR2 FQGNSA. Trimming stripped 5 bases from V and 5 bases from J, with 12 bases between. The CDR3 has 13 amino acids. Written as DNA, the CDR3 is TGTGCCAGCAGCACACGCCGCGCGGAGACCCAGTACTTC. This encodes CASSTRRAETQYF.

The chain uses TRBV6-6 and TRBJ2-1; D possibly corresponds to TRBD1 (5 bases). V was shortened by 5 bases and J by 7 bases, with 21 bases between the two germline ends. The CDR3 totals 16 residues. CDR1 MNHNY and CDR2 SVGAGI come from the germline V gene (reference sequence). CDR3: CASSTPKGQGSNEQFF. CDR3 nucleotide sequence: TGTGCCAGCAGTACCCCGAAGGGGCAGGGATCAAATGAGCAGTTCTTC.

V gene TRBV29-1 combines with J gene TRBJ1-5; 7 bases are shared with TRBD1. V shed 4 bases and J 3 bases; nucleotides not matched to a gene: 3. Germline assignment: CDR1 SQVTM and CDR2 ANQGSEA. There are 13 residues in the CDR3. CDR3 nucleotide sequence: TGCAGCGTTGGGGACAGATACAATCAGCCCCAGCATTTT. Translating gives CSVGDRYNQPQHF.

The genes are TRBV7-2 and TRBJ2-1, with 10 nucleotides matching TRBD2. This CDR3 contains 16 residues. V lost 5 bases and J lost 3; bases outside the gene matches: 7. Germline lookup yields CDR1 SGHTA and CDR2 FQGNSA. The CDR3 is CASSINSGGIYNEQFF. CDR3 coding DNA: TGTGCCAGCAGCATTAATAGCGGGGGGATCTACAATGAGCAGTTCTTC. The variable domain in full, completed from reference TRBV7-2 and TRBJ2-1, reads GAGVSQSPSNKVTEKGKDVELRCDPISGHTALYWYRQSLGQGLEFLIYFQGNSAPDKSGLPSDRFSAERTGGSVSTLTIQRTQQEDSAVYLCASSINSGGIYNEQFFGPGTRLTVL.

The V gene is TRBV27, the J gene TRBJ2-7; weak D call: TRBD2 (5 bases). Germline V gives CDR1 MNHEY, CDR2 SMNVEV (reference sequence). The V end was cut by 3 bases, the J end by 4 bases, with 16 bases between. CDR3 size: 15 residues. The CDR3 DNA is TGTGCCAGCAGTTTTGGGCAAGGAAGGACTTACGAGCAGTACTTC. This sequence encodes CASSFGQGRTYEQYF.

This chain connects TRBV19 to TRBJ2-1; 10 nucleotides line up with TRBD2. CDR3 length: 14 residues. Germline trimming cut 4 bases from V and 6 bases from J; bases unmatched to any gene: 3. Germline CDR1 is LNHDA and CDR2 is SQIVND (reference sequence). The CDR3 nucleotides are TGTGCCAGTAGTACAAAGCGGGGGGGCAATGAGCAGTTCTTC. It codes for CASSTKRGGNEQFF.

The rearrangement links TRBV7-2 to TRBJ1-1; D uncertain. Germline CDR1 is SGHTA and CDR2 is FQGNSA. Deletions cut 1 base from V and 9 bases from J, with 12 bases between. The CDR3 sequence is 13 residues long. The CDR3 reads CASSLEVADQAFF. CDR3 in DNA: TGTGCCAGCAGCTTAGAGGTGGCAGATCAAGCTTTCTTT.

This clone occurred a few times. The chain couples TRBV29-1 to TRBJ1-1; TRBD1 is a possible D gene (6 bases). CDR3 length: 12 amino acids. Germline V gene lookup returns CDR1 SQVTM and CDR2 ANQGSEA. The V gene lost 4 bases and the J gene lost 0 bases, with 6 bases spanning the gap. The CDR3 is CSVGTVNTEAFF. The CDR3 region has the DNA TGCAGCGTTGGGACAGTGAACACTGAAGCTTTCTTT.

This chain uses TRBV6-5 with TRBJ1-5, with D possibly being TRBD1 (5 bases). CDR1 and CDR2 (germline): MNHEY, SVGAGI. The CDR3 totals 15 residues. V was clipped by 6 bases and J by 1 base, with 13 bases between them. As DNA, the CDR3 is TGTGCCAGCAGCGCGGACATCTTAAGCAATCAGCCCCAGCATTTT. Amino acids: CASSADILSNQPQHF.

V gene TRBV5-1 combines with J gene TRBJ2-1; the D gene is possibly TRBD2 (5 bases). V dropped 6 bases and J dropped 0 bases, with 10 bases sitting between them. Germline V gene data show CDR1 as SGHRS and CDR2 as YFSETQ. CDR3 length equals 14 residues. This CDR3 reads CASTSSVSYNEQFF. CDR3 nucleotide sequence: TGCGCCAGCACTAGCTCCGTCTCCTACAATGAGCAGTTCTTC. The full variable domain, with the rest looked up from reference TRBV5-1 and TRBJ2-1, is KAGVTQTPRYLIKTRGQQVTLSCSPISGHRSVSWYQQTPGQGLQFLFEYFSETQRNKGNFPGRFSGRQFSNSRSEMNVSTLELGDSALYLCASTSSVSYNEQFFGPGTRLTVL.

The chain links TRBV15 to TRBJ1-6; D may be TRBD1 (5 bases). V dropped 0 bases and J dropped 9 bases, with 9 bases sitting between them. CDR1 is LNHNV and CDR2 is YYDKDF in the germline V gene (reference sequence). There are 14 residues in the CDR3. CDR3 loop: CATSRDRGGSPLHF. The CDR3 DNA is TGTGCCACCAGCAGAGATAGGGGTGGTTCACCCCTCCACTTT. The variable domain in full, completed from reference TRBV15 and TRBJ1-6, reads DAMVIQNPRYQVTQFGKPVTLSCSQTLNHNVMYWYQQKSSQAPKLLFHYYDKDFNNEADTPDNFQSRRPNTSFCFLDIRSPGLGDTAMYLCATSRDRGGSPLHFGNGTRLTVT.

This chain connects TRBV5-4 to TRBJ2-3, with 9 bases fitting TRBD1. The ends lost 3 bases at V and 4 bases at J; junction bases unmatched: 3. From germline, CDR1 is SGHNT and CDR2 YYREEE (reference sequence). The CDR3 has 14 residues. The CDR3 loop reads CASSYRGRADTQYF. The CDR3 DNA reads TGTGCCAGCAGCTACAGGGGGCGCGCAGATACGCAGTATTTT.

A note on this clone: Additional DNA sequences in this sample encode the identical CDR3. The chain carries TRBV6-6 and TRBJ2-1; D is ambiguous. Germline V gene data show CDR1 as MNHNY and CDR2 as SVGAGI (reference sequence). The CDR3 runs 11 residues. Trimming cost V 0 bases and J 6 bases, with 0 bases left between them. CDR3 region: CASSYSNEQFF. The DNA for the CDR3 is TGTGCCAGCAGTTACTCCAATGAGCAGTTCTTC.

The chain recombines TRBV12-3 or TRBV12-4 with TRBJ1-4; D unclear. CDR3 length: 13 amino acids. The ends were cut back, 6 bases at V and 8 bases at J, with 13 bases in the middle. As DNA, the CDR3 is TGTGCCAGCAGCTCCCTGTGGGTCGAAAAACTGTTTTTT. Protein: CASSSLWVEKLFF.